Listed below are T cell receptor beta chains from one sample, sequenced in a study of blood T cells in healthy people across ages. TCRdb called the 5' RACE reads again in MiXCR, with one record for every CDR3 protein. The sample holds about 800,000 distinct CDR3 sequences; 58% are singletons and the top ten take over 20%. Sequenced input: blood. These receptors came from a young man in good health. The CDR3 runs from the conserved cysteine through the conserved F or W. D genes are given only for firm matches. For some rows the clone size is stated as once, few or many, or as a class when expanded; others skip it.

clone_size: -
d_call: -
v_call: TRBV28
j_call: TRBJ2-5
cdr3_aa: CASSLRTPGETQYF
cdr3_nt: TGTGCCAGCAGTTTACGGACCCCCGGGGAGACCCAGTACTTC

clone_size: few
d_call: TRBD2
v_call: TRBV4-2
j_call: TRBJ2-5
cdr3_aa: CASSRSGGEETQYF
cdr3_nt: TGTGCCAGCAGCAGAAGCGGGGGGGAGGAGACCCAGTACTTC

clone_size: -
d_call: TRBD1
v_call: TRBV3-1
j_call: TRBJ2-7
cdr3_aa: CASSWGQGGYEQYF
cdr3_nt: TGTGCCAGCAGCTGGGGACAGGGTGGCTACGAGCAGTACTTC

clone_size: -
d_call: -
v_call: TRBV4-2
j_call: TRBJ2-3
cdr3_aa: CASSQDRQALADTQYF
cdr3_nt: TGTGCCAGCAGCCAAGATAGACAGGCCCTCGCAGATACGCAGTATTTT

clone_size: -
d_call: TRBD2
v_call: TRBV7-2
j_call: TRBJ2-7
cdr3_aa: CASSLASVTSGGAYEQYF
cdr3_nt: TGTGCCAGCAGCTTAGCGTCGGTGACTAGCGGGGGAGCCTACGAGCAGTACTTC

clone_size: -
d_call: -
v_call: TRBV24-1
j_call: TRBJ2-1
cdr3_aa: CATSRQGSHNEQFF
cdr3_nt: TGTGCCACCAGTCGGCAGGGGAGCCACAATGAGCAGTTCTTT

clone_size: -
d_call: TRBD1
v_call: TRBV30
j_call: TRBJ2-1
cdr3_aa: CAWRAAGQGDEQFF
cdr3_nt: TGTGCCTGGAGAGCCGCTGGACAGGGGGATGAGCAGTTCTTC

clone_size: once
d_call: -
v_call: TRBV9
j_call: TRBJ2-1
cdr3_aa: CASSVGLLSSYNEQFF
cdr3_nt: TGTGCCAGCAGCGTGGGACTCCTAAGCTCCTACAATGAGCAGTTCTTC

clone_size: -
d_call: -
v_call: TRBV25-1
j_call: TRBJ1-2
cdr3_aa: CASSLQGSNYGYTF
cdr3_nt: TGTGCCAGCAGTTTGCAGGGAAGTAACTATGGCTACACCTTC

clone_size: -
d_call: -
v_call: TRBV4-1
j_call: TRBJ2-3
cdr3_aa: CAGSQGGGLPDTQYF
cdr3_nt: TGCGCCGGCAGCCAAGGAGGGGGCTTGCCAGATACGCAGTATTTT

clone_size: few
d_call: TRBD2
v_call: TRBV30
j_call: TRBJ2-1
cdr3_aa: CAWGLAFNEQFF
cdr3_nt: TGTGCCTGGGGACTAGCTTTCAATGAGCAGTTCTTC

clone_size: once
d_call: -
v_call: TRBV18
j_call: TRBJ1-1
cdr3_aa: CASSPRQVNTEAFF
cdr3_nt: TGTGCCAGCTCACCACGGCAGGTGAACACTGAAGCTTTCTTT

clone_size: few
d_call: -
v_call: TRBV4-2
j_call: TRBJ1-2
cdr3_aa: CASSQDLRPTPNEAYTF
cdr3_nt: TGTGCCAGCAGCCAAGATCTGCGGCCTACTCCAAACGAGGCCTACACCTTC

clone_size: -
d_call: -
v_call: TRBV20-1
j_call: TRBJ1-2
cdr3_aa: CSARGSEVGHGYTF
cdr3_nt: TGCAGTGCTAGAGGCTCCGAGGTTGGGCATGGCTACACCTTC

clone_size: -
d_call: TRBD2
v_call: TRBV12-3/TRBV12-4
j_call: TRBJ2-5
cdr3_aa: CASSKLAGPRETQYF
cdr3_nt: TGTGCCAGCAGTAAACTAGCGGGACCGCGGGAGACCCAGTACTTC

clone_size: once
d_call: TRBD2
v_call: TRBV3-1
j_call: TRBJ2-1
cdr3_aa: CASSHRLAGDYNEQFF
cdr3_nt: TGTGCCAGCAGCCATCGACTAGCGGGAGACTACAATGAGCAGTTCTTC

clone_size: -
d_call: -
v_call: TRBV5-1
j_call: TRBJ2-1
cdr3_aa: CASSPVDRGDEQFF
cdr3_nt: TGCGCCAGCAGCCCGGTGGATCGTGGCGATGAGCAGTTCTTC

clone_size: -
d_call: TRBD2
v_call: TRBV2
j_call: TRBJ2-1
cdr3_aa: CASVAGGSNEQFF
cdr3_nt: TGTGCCAGCGTAGCGGGGGGGAGTAATGAGCAGTTCTTC

clone_size: few
d_call: TRBD2
v_call: TRBV18
j_call: TRBJ2-5
cdr3_aa: CASSWGGSSQETQYF
cdr3_nt: TGTGCCAGCTCCTGGGGAGGGTCGTCCCAAGAGACCCAGTACTTC

clone_size: -
d_call: TRBD1
v_call: TRBV20-1
j_call: TRBJ2-7
cdr3_aa: CSAPGTGIDLNYEQYF
cdr3_nt: TGCAGTGCTCCCGGGACAGGCATAGACCTCAACTACGAGCAGTACTTC

clone_size: -
d_call: TRBD2
v_call: TRBV6-4
j_call: TRBJ2-4
cdr3_aa: CASSDTEPGTSGSGVSQYF
cdr3_nt: TGTGCCAGCAGTGACACTGAACCCGGGACTAGCGGGAGTGGTGTGTCGCAGTACTTC

clone_size: few
d_call: TRBD2
v_call: TRBV3-1
j_call: TRBJ2-1
cdr3_aa: CASSYRTSGGGKQFF
cdr3_nt: TGTGCCAGCAGCTATCGGACTAGCGGGGGGGGGAAGCAGTTCTTC

clone_size: -
d_call: TRBD2
v_call: TRBV27
j_call: TRBJ2-1
cdr3_aa: CASKTGGWGNEQFF
cdr3_nt: TGTGCCAGCAAAACGGGAGGGTGGGGCAATGAGCAGTTCTTC

clone_size: few
d_call: -
v_call: TRBV7-9
j_call: TRBJ2-7
cdr3_aa: CASSPPRTAYEQYF
cdr3_nt: TGTGCCAGCAGCCCCCCAAGGACAGCCTACGAGCAGTACTTC

clone_size: -
d_call: TRBD2
v_call: TRBV7-9
j_call: TRBJ2-1
cdr3_aa: CASSSWTSADEQFF
cdr3_nt: TGTGCCAGCAGCTCATGGACTAGCGCGGATGAGCAGTTCTTC

clone_size: -
d_call: TRBD1
v_call: TRBV10-3
j_call: TRBJ1-2
cdr3_aa: CAISSPGGRNYGYTF
cdr3_nt: TGTGCCATCAGTTCTCCAGGGGGGAGAAACTATGGCTACACCTTC

clone_size: -
d_call: TRBD2
v_call: TRBV5-1
j_call: TRBJ2-1
cdr3_aa: CASSATSTSAAYNEQFF
cdr3_nt: TGCGCCAGCAGCGCAACATCTACTAGCGCCGCCTACAATGAGCAGTTCTTC

clone_size: -
d_call: TRBD2
v_call: TRBV7-8
j_call: TRBJ2-3
cdr3_aa: CASSLFRLAGTSGSGTDTQYF
cdr3_nt: TGTGCCAGCAGCTTATTTCGGCTAGCCGGGACTAGCGGGAGCGGAACAGATACGCAGTATTTT

clone_size: -
d_call: TRBD2
v_call: TRBV27
j_call: TRBJ2-3
cdr3_aa: CASSLRRLAVNTDTQYF
cdr3_nt: TGTGCCAGCAGTTTACGAAGACTAGCGGTGAACACAGATACGCAGTATTTT

clone_size: -
d_call: -
v_call: TRBV27
j_call: TRBJ1-6
cdr3_aa: CASSPTGNSPLHF
cdr3_nt: TGTGCCAGCAGTCCCACGGGCAATTCACCCCTCCACTTT

clone_size: -
d_call: TRBD2
v_call: TRBV7-2
j_call: TRBJ2-7
cdr3_aa: CASSLLGGSNYNEQYF
cdr3_nt: TGTGCCAGCAGCTTACTCGGGGGGTCGAATTACAATGAGCAGTACTTC

clone_size: once
d_call: -
v_call: TRBV28
j_call: TRBJ2-1
cdr3_aa: CASSLDLGSGEQFF
cdr3_nt: TGTGCCAGCAGTCTAGATTTGGGTTCTGGTGAGCAGTTCTTC

clone_size: -
d_call: TRBD2
v_call: TRBV14
j_call: TRBJ2-3
cdr3_aa: CASSQTGEGLAGAAQYF
cdr3_nt: TGTGCCAGCAGCCAAACCGGAGAGGGACTAGCGGGAGCAGCGCAGTATTTT

clone_size: -
d_call: TRBD2
v_call: TRBV4-1
j_call: TRBJ2-1
cdr3_aa: CASSPRDLAGGPSDEQFF
cdr3_nt: TGCGCCAGCAGCCCTCGCGACCTAGCGGGAGGGCCCAGCGATGAGCAGTTCTTC

clone_size: -
d_call: -
v_call: TRBV6-5
j_call: TRBJ2-1
cdr3_aa: CVSSYSSQREQFF
cdr3_nt: TGTGTCAGCAGTTACTCCTCGCAGCGGGAGCAGTTCTTC